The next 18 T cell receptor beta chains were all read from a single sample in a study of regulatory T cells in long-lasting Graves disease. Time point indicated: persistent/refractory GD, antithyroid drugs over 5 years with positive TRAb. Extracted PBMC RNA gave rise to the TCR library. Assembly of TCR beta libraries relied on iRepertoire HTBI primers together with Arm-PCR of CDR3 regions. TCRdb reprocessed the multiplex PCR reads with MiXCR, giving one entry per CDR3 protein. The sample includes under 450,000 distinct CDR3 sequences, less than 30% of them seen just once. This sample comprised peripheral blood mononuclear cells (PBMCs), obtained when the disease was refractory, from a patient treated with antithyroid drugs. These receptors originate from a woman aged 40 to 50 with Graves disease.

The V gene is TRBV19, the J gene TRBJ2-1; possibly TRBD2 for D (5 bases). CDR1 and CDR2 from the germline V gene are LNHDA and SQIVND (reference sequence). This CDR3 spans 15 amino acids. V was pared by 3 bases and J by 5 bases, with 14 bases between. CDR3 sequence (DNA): TGTGCCAGTAGTATGAAAAAGGGAGTGGACAATGAGCAGTTCTTC. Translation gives CASSMKKGVDNEQFF.

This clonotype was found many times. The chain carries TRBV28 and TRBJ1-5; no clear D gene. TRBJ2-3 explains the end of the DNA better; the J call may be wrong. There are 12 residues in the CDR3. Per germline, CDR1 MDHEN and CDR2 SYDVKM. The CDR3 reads CASLGWLQPQYF. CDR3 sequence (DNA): TGTGCCAGCCTTGGTTGGCTTCAGCCCCAGTATTTT.

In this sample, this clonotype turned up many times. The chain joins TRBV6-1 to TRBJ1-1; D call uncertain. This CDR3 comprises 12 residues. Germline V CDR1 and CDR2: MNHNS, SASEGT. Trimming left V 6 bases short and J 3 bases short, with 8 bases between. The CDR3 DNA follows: TGTGCCAGCAGCCGGATTGACACTGAAGCTTTCTTT. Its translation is CASSRIDTEAFF.

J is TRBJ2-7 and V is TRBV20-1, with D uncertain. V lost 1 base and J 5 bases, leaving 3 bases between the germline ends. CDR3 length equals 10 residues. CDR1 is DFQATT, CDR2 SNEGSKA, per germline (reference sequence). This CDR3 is CSARGNEQYF. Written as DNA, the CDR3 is TGCAGTGCTAGAGGTAACGAGCAGTACTTC.

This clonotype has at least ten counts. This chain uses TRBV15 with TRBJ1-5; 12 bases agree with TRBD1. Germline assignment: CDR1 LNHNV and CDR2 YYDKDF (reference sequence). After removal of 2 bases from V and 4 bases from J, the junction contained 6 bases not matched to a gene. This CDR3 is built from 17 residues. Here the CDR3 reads CATSRPGTGGPNQPQHF. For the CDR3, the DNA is TGTGCCACCAGCAGACCGGGGACAGGGGGCCCGAATCAGCCCCAGCATTTT. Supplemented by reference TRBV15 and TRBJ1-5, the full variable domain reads DAMVIQNPRYQVTQFGKPVTLSCSQTLNHNVMYWYQQKSSQAPKLLFHYYDKDFNNEADTPDNFQSRRPNTSFCFLDIRSPGLGDTAMYLCATSRPGTGGPNQPQHFGDGTRLSIL.

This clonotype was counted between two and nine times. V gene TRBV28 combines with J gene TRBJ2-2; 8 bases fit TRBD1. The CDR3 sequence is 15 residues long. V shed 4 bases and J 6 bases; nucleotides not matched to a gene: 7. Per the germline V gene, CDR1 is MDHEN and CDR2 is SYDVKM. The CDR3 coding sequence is TGTGCCAGCAGTTATCAACAGGGGGTCGCCGGGGAGCTGTTTTTT. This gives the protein CASSYQQGVAGELFF.

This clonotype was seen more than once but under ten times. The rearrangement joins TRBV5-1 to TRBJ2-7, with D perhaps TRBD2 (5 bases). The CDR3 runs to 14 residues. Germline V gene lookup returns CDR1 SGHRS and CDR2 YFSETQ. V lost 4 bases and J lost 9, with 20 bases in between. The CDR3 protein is CASSATIADLGQYF. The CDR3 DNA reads TGCGCCAGCAGCGCGACTATAGCCGATTTGGGGCAGTACTTC.

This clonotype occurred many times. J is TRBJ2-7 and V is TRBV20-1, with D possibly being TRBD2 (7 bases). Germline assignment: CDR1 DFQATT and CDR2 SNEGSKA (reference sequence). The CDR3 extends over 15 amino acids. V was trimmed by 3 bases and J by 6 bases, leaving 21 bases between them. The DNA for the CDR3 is TGCAGTGCTAGTGGAGGAGGGGGTAGCGGGTTCGAGCAGTACTTC. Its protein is CSASGGGGSGFEQYF.

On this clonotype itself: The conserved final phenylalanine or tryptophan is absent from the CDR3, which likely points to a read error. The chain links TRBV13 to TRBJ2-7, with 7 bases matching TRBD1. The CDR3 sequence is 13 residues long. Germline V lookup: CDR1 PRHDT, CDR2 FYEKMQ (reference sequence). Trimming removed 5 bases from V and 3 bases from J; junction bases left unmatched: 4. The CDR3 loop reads CASSGGQIYEQYS. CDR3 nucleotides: TGTGCCAGCAGCGGGGGACAGATCTACGAGCAGTACTCC.

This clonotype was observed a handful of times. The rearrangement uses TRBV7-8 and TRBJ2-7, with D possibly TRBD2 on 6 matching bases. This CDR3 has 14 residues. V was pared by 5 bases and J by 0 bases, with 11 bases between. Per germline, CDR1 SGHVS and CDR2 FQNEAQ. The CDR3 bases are TGTGCCAGCAGCATGGGGAGGAGCTCCTACGAGCAGTACTTC. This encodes CASSMGRSSYEQYF.

DNA for the CDR3: TGCAGTGCTCGGGGACCTTCTAGCGGGAGGAAAGGAGATGAGCAGTTCTTC. It translates to CSARGPSSGRKGDEQFF. The V and J genes are TRBV20-1 and TRBJ2-1; 11 nucleotides match TRBD2. Germline V CDR1 and CDR2: DFQATT, SNEGSKA (reference sequence). V was clipped by 5 bases and J by 8 bases; unmatched bases: 17. This CDR3 has 17 amino acids.

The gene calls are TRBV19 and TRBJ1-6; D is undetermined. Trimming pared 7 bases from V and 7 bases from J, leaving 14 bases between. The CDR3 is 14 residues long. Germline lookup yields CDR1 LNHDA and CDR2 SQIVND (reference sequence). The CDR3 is CASNLRAYNSPLHF. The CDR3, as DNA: TGTGCCAGTAACCTCCGGGCTTACAATTCACCCCTCCACTTT.

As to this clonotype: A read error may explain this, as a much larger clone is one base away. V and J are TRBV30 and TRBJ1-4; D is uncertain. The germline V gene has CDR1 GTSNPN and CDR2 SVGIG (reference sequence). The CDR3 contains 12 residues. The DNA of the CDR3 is TGTGCCTGGAGTGATGATGAGGAAAACCTGTTTTTT. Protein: CAWSDDEENLFF.

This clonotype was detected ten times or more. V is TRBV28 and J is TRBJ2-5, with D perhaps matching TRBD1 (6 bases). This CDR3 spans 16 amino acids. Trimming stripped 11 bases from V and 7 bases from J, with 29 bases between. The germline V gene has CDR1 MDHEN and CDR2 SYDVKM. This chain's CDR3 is CAPRREDRTYARTQYF. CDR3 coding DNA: TGTGCCCCTCGGCGTGAGGACAGAACCTACGCTAGGACCCAGTACTTC. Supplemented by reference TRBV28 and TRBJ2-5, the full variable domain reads DVKVTQSSRYLVKRTGEKVFLECVQDMDHENMFWYRQDPGLGLRLIYFSYDVKMKEKGDIPEGYSVSREKKERFSLILESASTNQTSMYLCAPRREDRTYARTQYFGPGTRLLVL.

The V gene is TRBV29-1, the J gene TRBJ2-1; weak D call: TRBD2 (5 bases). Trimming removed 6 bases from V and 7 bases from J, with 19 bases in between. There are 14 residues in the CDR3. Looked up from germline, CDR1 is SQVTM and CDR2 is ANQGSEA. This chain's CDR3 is CSVPKGQRGNEQFF. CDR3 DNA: TGCAGCGTCCCTAAAGGGCAACGAGGGAATGAGCAGTTCTTC.

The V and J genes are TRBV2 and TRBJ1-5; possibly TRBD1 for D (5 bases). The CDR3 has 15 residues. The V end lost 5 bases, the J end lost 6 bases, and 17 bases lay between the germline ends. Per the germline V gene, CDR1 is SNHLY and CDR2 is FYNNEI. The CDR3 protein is CASSLGTTDGQPQHF. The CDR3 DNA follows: TGTGCCAGCAGTTTGGGGACGACGGATGGTCAGCCCCAGCATTTT.

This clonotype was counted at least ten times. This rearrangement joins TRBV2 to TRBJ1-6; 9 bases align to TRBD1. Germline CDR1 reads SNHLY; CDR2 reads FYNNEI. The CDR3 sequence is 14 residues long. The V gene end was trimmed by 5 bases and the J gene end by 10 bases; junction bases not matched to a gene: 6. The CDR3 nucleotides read TGTGCCAGCAGTACCGGGACAGGGAGGTCACCCCTCCACTTT. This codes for CASSTGTGRSPLHF.

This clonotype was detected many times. The CDR3 region is CASSYTGTTYEQYF. The CDR3, as DNA: TGTGCCAGCAGTTACACGGGAACAACCTACGAGCAGTACTTC. V and J are TRBV6-2 or TRBV6-3 and TRBJ2-7, with D perhaps TRBD2 (5 bases). The CDR3 consists of 14 residues. In germline, CDR1 is MNHEY, CDR2 SVGEGT. V was cut by 2 bases and J by 2 bases, with 10 bases left in between.